The rows below give T cell receptor beta chains drawn from one sample of a study of regulatory T cells in long-lasting Graves disease. TCRdb recomputed calls from the multiplex PCR reads with MiXCR, one row per CDR3 protein. The table has 540,000 or so distinct CDR3 sequences, roughly 13% seen once. These records were also assigned to another study, of T cells in Graves' hyperthyroidism and ophthalmopathy.

Specimen: peripheral blood mononuclear cells (PBMCs), collected at new diagnosis, from a patient treated with antithyroid drugs. The receptors shown here come from a man aged 30-40 years with Graves disease. The CDR3 runs from the conserved cysteine through the conserved F or W. A D gene is named only where the DNA matches it firmly. For some rows the clone size is stated as once, few or many, or as a class when expanded; others skip it.

v_gene	abundance	j_gene	d_gene	CDR3aa	CDR3nt
TRBV30	NA	TRBJ2-2	NA	CAWNTPGHIANTGELFF	TGTGCCTGGAATACCCCTGGACACATCGCGAACACCGGGGAGCTGTTTTTT
TRBV15	NA	TRBJ1-1	NA	CTTSRRVKNTEAFF	TGTACCACCAGCAGACGCGTCAAGAACACTGAAGCTTTCTTT
TRBV20-1	NA	TRBJ1-2	NA	CSARPSGTNYGYTF	TGCAGTGCTAGGCCCAGCGGGACCAACTATGGCTACACCTTC
TRBV2	many	TRBJ2-3	TRBD1	CASREGAIADTQYF	TGTGCCAGCCGCGAGGGGGCTATCGCCGATACGCAGTATTTT
TRBV7-8	many	TRBJ2-7	TRBD2	CASSPPSGISYEQYF	TGTGCCAGCAGCCCCCCTAGCGGGATTAGCTACGAGCAGTACTTC
TRBV30	NA	TRBJ1-5	NA	CAWAGNSNQPQHF	TGTGCCTGGGCAGGGAATAGCAATCAGCCCCAGCATTTT
TRBV2	many	TRBJ1-2	TRBD1	CASSVAGGGYGYTF	TGTGCCAGCAGTGTGGCAGGGGGCGGCTATGGCTACACCTTC
TRBV7-3	many	TRBJ1-4	NA	CASSLRLRVTDNEKLFF	TGTGCCAGCAGCTTAAGATTGCGGGTCACCGATAATGAAAAACTGTTTTTT
TRBV30	many	TRBJ2-1	TRBD1	CAWSVGTGRNEQFF	TGTGCCTGGAGTGTAGGGACAGGGAGGAATGAGCAGTTCTTC
TRBV7-8	many	TRBJ2-1	NA	CASSFRYGKDNEQFF	TGTGCCAGCAGCTTTAGGTACGGGAAGGACAATGAGCAGTTCTTC
TRBV18	few	TRBJ2-1	NA	CASSPSPGNEQFF	TGTGCCAGCTCACCCTCCCCCGGCAATGAGCAGTTCTTC
TRBV6-1	NA	TRBJ2-3	TRBD2	CAMSGRKNGASTDTQYF	TGTGCCATGAGCGGGAGAAAGAATGGGGCTAGCACAGATACGCAGTATTTT
TRBV5-5	few	TRBJ2-7	NA	CASSLPGANYEQYF	TGTGCCAGCAGCTTGCCGGGAGCCAATTACGAGCAGTACTTC
TRBV7-2	many	TRBJ2-7	NA	CASSLEEGRTYEQYF	TGTGCCAGCAGCTTAGAAGAGGGGCGGACCTACGAGCAGTACTTC
TRBV6-5	NA	TRBJ2-5	TRBD2	CASSFGRNQETQYF	TGTGCCAGCAGTTTCGGGAGGAACCAAGAGACCCAGTACTTC
TRBV18	NA	TRBJ2-3	NA	CASSPDGSQYF	TGTGCCAGCTCACCAGATGGTTCGCAGTATTTT
TRBV11-2	many	TRBJ2-6	NA	CASSYGRASGANVLTF	TGTGCCAGCAGTTACGGACGAGCCTCTGGGGCCAACGTCCTGACTTTC
TRBV5-1	few	TRBJ2-5	NA	CASSSGTNQETQYF	TGTGCCAGCAGTTCCGGGACAAACCAAGAGACCCAGTACTTC
TRBV20-1	many	TRBJ1-2	NA	CSARSLWANYGYTF	TGCAGTGCCCGGTCATTGTGGGCTAACTATGGCTACACCTTC
TRBV6-5	few	TRBJ2-5	NA	CASSYAGRETQYF	TGTGCCAGCAGTTATGCCGGAAGGGAGACCCAGTACTTC
TRBV7-8	many	TRBJ2-3	NA	CASSFQDSTDTQYF	TGTGCCAGCAGCTTCCAAGATAGCACAGATACGCAGTATTTT
TRBV19	NA	TRBJ2-7	NA	CASSVRDHEQYF	TGTGCCAGTAGTGTTCGGGACCACGAGCAGTACTTC
TRBV19	NA	TRBJ2-6	NA	CASSRSLWGSGANVLTF	TGTGCCAGTTCCAGGTCCCTCTGGGGCTCTGGGGCCAACGTCCTGACTTTC
TRBV24-1	many	TRBJ1-5	NA	CATSDKGGRQPQHF	TGTGCCACCAGTGATAAGGGGGGACGGCAGCCCCAGCATTTT
TRBV18	NA	TRBJ1-1	NA	CASSSYTDTEAFF	TGTGCCAGCTCATCCTATACAGACACTGAAGCTTTCTTT
TRBV11-2	many	TRBJ1-6	NA	CASSTLQGRGSPLHF	TGTGCCAGCAGTACCTTGCAGGGACGTGGTTCACCCCTCCACTTT
TRBV7-3	many	TRBJ2-1	NA	CASSRKGGLPPDEQFF	TGTGCCAGCAGCCGTAAGGGGGGACTGCCCCCCGATGAGCAGTTCTTC
TRBV6-4	NA	TRBJ2-7	NA	CASSYSGTEQYF	TGTGCCAGCAGTTACTCCGGGACAGAGCAGTACTTC
TRBV5-1	NA	TRBJ2-1	NA	CASSGGGRGYNEQFF	TGCGCCAGCAGCGGTGGGGGGCGCGGTTACAATGAGCAGTTCTTC
TRBV20-1	many	TRBJ1-4	NA	CSADTGGREKLFF	TGCAGTGCTGACACAGGTGGTCGAGAAAAACTGTTTTTT
TRBV7-2	many	TRBJ2-7	NA	CASSLGGAYGQYF	TGTGCCAGCAGCTTAGGGGGGGCCTACGGGCAGTACTTC
TRBV27	many	TRBJ2-5	NA	CASPTDSRQETQYF	TGTGCCAGCCCCACCGACAGTCGCCAAGAGACCCAGTACTTC
TRBV9	NA	TRBJ2-1	NA	CASSPGPFGEQFF	TGTGCCAGCAGCCCGGGGCCCTTTGGGGAGCAGTTCTTC
TRBV6-1	many	TRBJ1-3	NA	CASRRDTDSGNTIYF	TGTGCCAGCAGGAGGGATACGGACTCTGGAAACACCATATATTTT
TRBV6-2/TRBV6-3	many	TRBJ2-7	TRBD1	CASSPDRGDAYYEQYF	TGTGCCAGCAGCCCCGACAGGGGAGATGCGTACTACGAGCAGTACTTC
TRBV27	many	TRBJ1-1	NA	CASSLAEDTEAFF	TGTGCCAGCAGTTTGGCTGAGGACACTGAAGCTTTCTTT
TRBV12-3/TRBV12-4	many	TRBJ2-3	TRBD1	CASSPRQGAGDTQYF	TGTGCCAGCAGTCCAAGACAGGGGGCTGGGGATACGCAGTATTTT
TRBV4-1	NA	TRBJ2-3	TRBD1	CASSRDRGHTDTQYF	TGCGCCAGCAGCCGAGACAGGGGGCATACAGATACGCAGTATTTT
TRBV20-1	NA	TRBJ2-7	TRBD2	CSAPATSGSYEQYF	TGCAGTGCCCCAGCTACTAGCGGGAGCTACGAGCAGTACTTC
TRBV11-2	NA	TRBJ2-3	NA	CASSLGSSAGDTQYF	TGTGCCAGCAGCTTAGGGTCATCCGCCGGTGATACGCAGTATTTT
TRBV27	few	TRBJ1-6	NA	CASSPTGPYNSPLHF	TGTGCCAGCAGTCCCACGGGACCTTATAATTCACCCCTCCACTTT
TRBV12-3/TRBV12-4	many	TRBJ1-2	NA	CASSPPGRPYTF	TGTGCCAGCAGTCCTCCGGGACGGCCCTACACCTTC
TRBV11-2	many	TRBJ2-1	NA	CASSLGGLSYNEQFF	TGTGCCAGCAGCTTAGGGGGCTTGTCCTACAATGAGCAGTTCTTC
TRBV2	many	TRBJ2-2	NA	CASSKGQAEDTGELFF	TGTGCCAGCAGTAAAGGTCAGGCCGAGGACACCGGGGAGCTGTTTTTT
TRBV29-1	many	TRBJ1-5	NA	CSVRDPGYNQPQHF	TGCAGCGTGAGGGACCCAGGGTACAATCAGCCCCAGCATTTT
TRBV30	many	TRBJ2-3	NA	CAWSRRGIGTDTQYF	TGTGCCTGGAGTCGGCGCGGGATCGGGACAGATACGCAGTATTTT
TRBV20-1	few	TRBJ1-6	TRBD1	CSASPTGANSPLHF	TGCAGTGCTAGTCCCACAGGGGCTAATTCACCCCTCCACTTT
TRBV2	many	TRBJ2-5	TRBD1	CASSQQGAGETQYF	TGTGCCAGCAGTCAACAGGGGGCTGGTGAGACCCAGTACTTC
TRBV29-1	many	TRBJ2-1	NA	CSVGVHRASYNEQFF	TGCAGCGTTGGGGTCCACCGGGCCTCCTACAATGAGCAGTTCTTC
TRBV27	few	TRBJ2-5	NA	CASSTGSGETQYF	TGTGCCAGCAGCACAGGGTCGGGCGAGACCCAGTACTTC
TRBV12-3/TRBV12-4	many	TRBJ1-2	NA	CASSPDTNYGYTF	TGTGCCAGCAGCCCCGACACAAACTATGGCTACACCTTC